What follows is one T cell receptor beta chain and its context. Its antigen is unknown. The data were taken from a study of OX40 agonist ivuxolimab in advanced cancers. Background on the study: Partial responses, seen in three patients, involved one hepatocellular carcinoma and two cutaneous melanomas.

Study-wide points: Relative to CD4+ cells, CD8+ T cells on average had more expanded clones.

Sequenced by immunoSEQ multiplex PCR; TCRdb stores in-frame clones only, minus some. The profile shows around 100,000 clones, about 92% of them singletons. This TCR came from an adult with an advanced solid tumor such as melanoma, head and neck, liver or kidney cancer. Here the sequenced sample was CD4+ or CD8+ T cells sorted from blood, taken in a trial of the OX40 agonist ivuxolimab.

The CDR3 DNA follows: TGTGCCAGCAGTCAAGCAGTAAACATAAACACCGGGGAGCTGTTTTTT. This gives the protein CASSQAVNINTGELFF. The chain is built from TRBV28 and TRBJ2-2; D call uncertain. From germline, CDR1 is MDHEN and CDR2 SYDVKM. The CDR3 covers 16 residues. The V end was cut by 5 bases, the J end by 2 bases, with 15 bases between.